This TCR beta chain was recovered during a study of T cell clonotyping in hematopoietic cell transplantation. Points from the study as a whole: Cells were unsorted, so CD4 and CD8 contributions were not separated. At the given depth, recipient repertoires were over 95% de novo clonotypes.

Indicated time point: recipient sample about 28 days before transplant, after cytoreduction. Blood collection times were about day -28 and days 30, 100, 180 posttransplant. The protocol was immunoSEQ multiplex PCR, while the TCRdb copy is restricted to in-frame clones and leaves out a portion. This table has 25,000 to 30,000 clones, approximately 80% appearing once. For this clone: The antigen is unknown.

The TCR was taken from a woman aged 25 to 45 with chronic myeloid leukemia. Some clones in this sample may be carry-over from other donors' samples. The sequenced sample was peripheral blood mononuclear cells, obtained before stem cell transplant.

The CDR3 nucleotides read TGTGCCAGCAGCGTAGCGCCCGCATCACTAGAGACCCAGTACTTC. Protein sequence: CASSVAPASLETQYF. The gene calls are TRBV9 and TRBJ2-5; D not resolved. The germline gives CDR1 SGDLS, CDR2 YYNGEE. The CDR3 runs 15 residues. V was trimmed by 0 bases and J by 4 bases, leaving 13 bases between them.